Presented here are 15 T cell receptor beta chains from one specimen sequenced in a study of identifying expanded T cells in peripheral blood. The table came from immunoSEQ multiplex PCR; TCRdb's copy has only in-frame clones and leaves some out. The sample contains tens of thousands of clones, approximately 84% of which appear only once. What was sequenced was blood. The origin of the receptors is a person between 18 and 70 years old in good health.

The chain is built from TRBV9 and TRBJ2-3; D ambiguous. Looked up from germline, CDR1 is SGDLS and CDR2 is YYNGEE. V lost 1 base to trimming and J lost 4 bases, with 10 bases between them. This CDR3 spans 14 amino acids. This chain's CDR3 is CASSVLTESDTQYF. In nucleotides, the CDR3 is TGTGCCAGCAGCGTACTGACCGAGTCAGATACGCAGTATTTT.

The chain couples TRBV2 to TRBJ2-1; D unresolved. Germline CDR1 is SNHLY and CDR2 is FYNNEI. The CDR3 has 13 amino acids. The V end lost 1 base, the J end lost 2 bases, and 3 bases lay between the germline ends. The CDR3 bases are TGTGCCAGCAGTGAAGAAGCCTACAATGAGCAGTTCTTC. Translation: CASSEEAYNEQFF.

This clone came up once. J is TRBJ2-2 and V is TRBV4-3; D gene ambiguous. The germline V and J ends were trimmed by 0 bases and 0 bases, with 11 bases remaining between them. Germline assignment: CDR1 LGHNA and CDR2 YSLEER. There are 17 residues in the CDR3. The CDR3 is CASSQDYRSSNTGELFF. As DNA, the CDR3 is TGCGCCAGCAGCCAAGATTACCGGAGTTCGAACACCGGGGAGCTGTTTTTT.

This sequence joins TRBV7-9 and TRBJ1-4, with 9 bases fitting TRBD1. Losses at the gene ends were 6 bases for V and 5 bases for J; bases not matched to a gene: 4. The CDR3 totals 14 residues. Looked up from germline, CDR1 is SEHNR and CDR2 is FQNEAQ (reference sequence). The CDR3 bases are TGTGCCAGCAGTCAGGACAGGGGCAATGAAAAACTGTTTTTT. Protein sequence: CASSQDRGNEKLFF.

The rearrangement links TRBV6-1 to TRBJ1-1; 7 nucleotides agree with TRBD1. The trim removed 3 bases at V and 9 bases at J, leaving 10 bases unmatched. CDR3 size: 14 residues. Germline CDR1 reads MNHNS; CDR2 reads SASEGT. DNA for the CDR3: TGTGCCAGCAGTGATGGACAGGTAGGATCACAAGCTTTCTTT. Amino acid sequence: CASSDGQVGSQAFF.

Regarding this clone: At one boundary the junction diverges from the germline segment, which might be a read error. This sequence joins TRBV7-7 and TRBJ2-5; 8 bases are shared with TRBD1. Germline V gene sequence: CDR1 SSHAT, CDR2 FNYEAQ (reference sequence). The CDR3 covers 16 residues. The chain's CDR3 is CASSITGGRGQETQYF. The CDR3, as DNA: TGTGCTAGCAGCATAACAGGGGGTAGGGGTCAAGAGACCCAGTACTTC.

This clone appeared once. This chain connects TRBV5-6 to TRBJ2-3; D may be TRBD1 (6 bases). CDR3 length equals 13 residues. V was clipped by 2 bases and J by 5 bases, with 9 bases between them. The germline V gene has CDR1 SGHDT and CDR2 YYEEEE. In nucleotides, the CDR3 is TGTGCCAGCAGCTTACCAGGGGTAGATACGCAGTATTTT. It encodes CASSLPGVDTQYF.

The CDR3 sequence: CASSLELAGTYEQYF. CDR3 in DNA: TGTGCCAGCAGTTTAGAACTAGCGGGTACCTACGAGCAGTACTTC. This chain connects TRBV28 to TRBJ2-7; 9 nucleotides line up with TRBD2. The germline V gene encodes CDR1 MDHEN and CDR2 SYDVKM. The junction had 4 bases not matched to a gene; V was cut back by 2 bases and J by 2 bases. This CDR3 region has 15 residues.

V and J are TRBV18 and TRBJ2-7; D is unresolved. The germline CDR1 and CDR2 sequences are KGHSH and LQKENI. The CDR3 extends over 14 amino acids. V gave up 6 bases and J gave up 9 bases, with 21 bases separating them. The CDR3, as DNA: TGTGCCAGCTCTCCGGACGGCTCGGGTCTCCGGCAGTACTTC. It codes for CASSPDGSGLRQYF.

CDR3 amino acids: CASSYGGGSGANVLTF. The CDR3 DNA follows: TGTGCCAGCAGTTACGGGGGGGGCTCTGGGGCCAACGTCCTGACTTTC. This chain joins TRBV6-5 and TRBJ2-6, with 7 nucleotides matching TRBD2. The CDR3 extends over 16 amino acids. Germline V gene sequence: CDR1 MNHEY, CDR2 SVGAGI. V was clipped by 2 bases and J by 0 bases; unmatched bases: 1.

J is TRBJ2-6 and V is TRBV7-9, with D unresolved. The CDR3 sequence is 16 residues long. The V end was cut by 7 bases, the J end by 1 base, with 14 bases between. Germline V gene lookup returns CDR1 SEHNR and CDR2 FQNEAQ (reference sequence). Written as DNA, the CDR3 is TGTGCCAGCACCCCTGGGGTAGGGTCTGGGGCCAACGTCCTGACTTTC. This gives the protein CASTPGVGSGANVLTF. Looking up the rest from reference TRBV7-9 and TRBJ2-6 gives the full variable domain: DTGVSQNPRHKITKRGQNVTFRCDPISEHNRLYWYRQTLGQGPEFLTYFQNEAQLEKSRLLSDRFSAERPKGSFSTLEIQRTEQGDSAMYLCASTPGVGSGANVLTFGAGSRLTVL.

This chain connects TRBV29-1 to TRBJ2-7; 7 positions agree with TRBD1. CDR3 length: 13 residues. The germline V gene encodes CDR1 SQVTM and CDR2 ANQGSEA. Losses at the gene ends were 5 bases for V and 6 bases for J; bases not matched to a gene: 10. CDR3 loop: CSVKGTASTEQYF. The CDR3 coding sequence is TGCAGCGTTAAAGGGACAGCTTCTACCGAGCAGTACTTC.

The chain joins TRBV7-2 to TRBJ2-5; 11 nucleotides match TRBD2. The CDR3 extends over 16 amino acids. Germline CDR1 and CDR2: SGHTA and FQGNSA. The J segment lost 1 base and the V segment lost 5 bases, leaving 6 bases of the junction unmatched. In DNA form, the CDR3 reads TGTGCCAGCAGCGCTAAGACTAGCGGGGTCCAAGAGACCCAGTACTTC. Residues: CASSAKTSGVQETQYF.

This chain uses TRBV7-2 with TRBJ2-3; tentatively, D is TRBD1 (7 bases). Germline lookup yields CDR1 SGHTA and CDR2 FQGNSA. The V and J ends lost 1 base and 2 bases respectively, with 16 bases between them. There are 17 residues in the CDR3. The CDR3 loop is CASSLEGRGAITDTQYF. The CDR3 DNA reads TGTGCCAGCAGCTTAGAGGGCAGGGGGGCCATCACAGATACGCAGTATTTT.

This chain connects TRBV2 to TRBJ2-7; 9 positions agree with TRBD1. Germline assignment: CDR1 SNHLY and CDR2 FYNNEI. J was trimmed by 2 bases and V by 6 bases; bases with no gene match: 8. This CDR3 spans 15 amino acids. The CDR3, as DNA: TGTGCCAGCAGAGACATACAGGGGGCAACCTACGAGCAGTACTTC. Its protein product is CASRDIQGATYEQYF.